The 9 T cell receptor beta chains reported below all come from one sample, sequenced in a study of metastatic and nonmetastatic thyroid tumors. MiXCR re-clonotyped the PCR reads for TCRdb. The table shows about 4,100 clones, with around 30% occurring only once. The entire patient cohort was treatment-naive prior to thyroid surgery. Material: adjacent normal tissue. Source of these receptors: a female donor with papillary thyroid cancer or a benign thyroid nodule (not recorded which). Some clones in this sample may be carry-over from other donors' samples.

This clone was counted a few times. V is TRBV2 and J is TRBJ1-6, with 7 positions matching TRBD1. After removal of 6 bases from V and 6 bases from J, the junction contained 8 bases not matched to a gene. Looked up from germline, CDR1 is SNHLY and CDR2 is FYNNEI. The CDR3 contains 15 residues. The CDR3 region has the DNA TGTGCCAGCAGGGAATTCAGGGGGGCTAATTCACCCCTCCACTTT. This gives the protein CASREFRGANSPLHF.

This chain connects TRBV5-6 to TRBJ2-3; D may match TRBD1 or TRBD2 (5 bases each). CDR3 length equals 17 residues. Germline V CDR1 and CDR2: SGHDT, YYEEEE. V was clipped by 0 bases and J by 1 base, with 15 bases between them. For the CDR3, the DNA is TGTGCCAGCAGCTTGGACTCGGGGCTCACTGGCACAGATACGCAGTATTTT. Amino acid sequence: CASSLDSGLTGTDTQYF.

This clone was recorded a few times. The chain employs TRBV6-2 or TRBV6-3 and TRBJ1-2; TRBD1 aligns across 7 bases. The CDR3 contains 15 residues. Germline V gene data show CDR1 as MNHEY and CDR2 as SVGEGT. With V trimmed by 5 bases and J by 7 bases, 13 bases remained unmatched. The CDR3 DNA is TGTGCCAGCAGTGCCCCGGGACAGTGGGGATTTGGCTACACCTTC. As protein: CASSAPGQWGFGYTF.

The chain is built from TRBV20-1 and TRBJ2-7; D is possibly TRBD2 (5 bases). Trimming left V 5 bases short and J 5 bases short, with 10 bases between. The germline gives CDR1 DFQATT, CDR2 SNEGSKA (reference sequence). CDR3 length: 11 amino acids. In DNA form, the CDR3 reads TGCAGTGCTCGAAGCGGTCACGAGCAGTACTTC. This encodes CSARSGHEQYF.

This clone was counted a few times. CDR3 sequence: CASRGTEAGGEAFF. For the CDR3, the DNA is TGTGCCAGTAGGGGAACAGAGGCAGGAGGTGAAGCTTTCTTT. V and J are TRBV19 and TRBJ1-1; D gene ambiguous. The germline gives CDR1 LNHDA, CDR2 SQIVND (reference sequence). The CDR3 contains 14 residues. Deletions cut 6 bases from V and 7 bases from J, with 18 bases between.

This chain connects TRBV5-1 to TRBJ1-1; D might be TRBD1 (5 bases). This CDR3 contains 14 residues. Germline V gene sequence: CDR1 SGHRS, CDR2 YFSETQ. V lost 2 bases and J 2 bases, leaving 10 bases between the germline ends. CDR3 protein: CASSFGGSNTEAFF. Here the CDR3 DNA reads TGCGCCAGCAGCTTTGGGGGGAGTAACACTGAAGCTTTCTTT.

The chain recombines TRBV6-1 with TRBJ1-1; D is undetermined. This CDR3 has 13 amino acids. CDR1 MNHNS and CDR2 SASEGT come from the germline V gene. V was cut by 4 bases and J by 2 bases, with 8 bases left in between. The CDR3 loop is CASSVSSNTEAFF. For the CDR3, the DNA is TGTGCCAGCAGTGTCTCAAGCAACACTGAAGCTTTCTTT.

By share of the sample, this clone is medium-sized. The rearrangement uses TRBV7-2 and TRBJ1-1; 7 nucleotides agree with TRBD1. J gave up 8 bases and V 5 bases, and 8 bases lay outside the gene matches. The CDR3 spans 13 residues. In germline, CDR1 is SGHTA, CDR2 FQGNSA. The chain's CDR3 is CASSVQGSPEAFF. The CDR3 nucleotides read TGTGCCAGCAGCGTACAGGGGTCCCCCGAAGCTTTCTTT.

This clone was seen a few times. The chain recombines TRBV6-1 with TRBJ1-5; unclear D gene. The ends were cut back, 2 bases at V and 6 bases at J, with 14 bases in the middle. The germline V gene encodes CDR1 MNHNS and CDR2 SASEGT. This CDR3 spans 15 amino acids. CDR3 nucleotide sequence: TGTGCCAGCAGTGAATTCCTGCGGGGAAGTCAGCCCCAGCATTTT. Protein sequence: CASSEFLRGSQPQHF.